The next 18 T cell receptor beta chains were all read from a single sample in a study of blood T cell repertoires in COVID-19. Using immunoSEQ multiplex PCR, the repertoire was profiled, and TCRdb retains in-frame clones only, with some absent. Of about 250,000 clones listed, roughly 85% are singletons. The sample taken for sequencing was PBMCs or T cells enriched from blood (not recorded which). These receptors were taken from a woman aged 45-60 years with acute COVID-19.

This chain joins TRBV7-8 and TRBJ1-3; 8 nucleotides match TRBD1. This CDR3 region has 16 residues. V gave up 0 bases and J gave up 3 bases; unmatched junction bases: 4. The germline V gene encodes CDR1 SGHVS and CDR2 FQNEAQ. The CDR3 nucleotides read TGTGCCAGCAGCTTAGCCCAGGGGGCTGGTGGAAACACCATATATTTT. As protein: CASSLAQGAGGNTIYF.

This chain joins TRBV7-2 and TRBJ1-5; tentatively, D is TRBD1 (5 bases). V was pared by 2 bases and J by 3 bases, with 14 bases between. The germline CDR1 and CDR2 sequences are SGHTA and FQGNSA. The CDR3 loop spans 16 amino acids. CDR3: CASSLNGAGNNQPQHF. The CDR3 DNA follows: TGTGCCAGCAGCTTAAACGGGGCGGGGAACAATCAGCCCCAGCATTTT.

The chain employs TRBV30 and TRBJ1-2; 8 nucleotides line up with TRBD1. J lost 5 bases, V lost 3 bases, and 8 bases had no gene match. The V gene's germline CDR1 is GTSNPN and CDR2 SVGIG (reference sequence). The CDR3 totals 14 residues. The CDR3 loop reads CAWRKQGDGYGYTF. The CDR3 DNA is TGTGCCTGGAGGAAACAGGGGGACGGGTATGGCTACACCTTC.

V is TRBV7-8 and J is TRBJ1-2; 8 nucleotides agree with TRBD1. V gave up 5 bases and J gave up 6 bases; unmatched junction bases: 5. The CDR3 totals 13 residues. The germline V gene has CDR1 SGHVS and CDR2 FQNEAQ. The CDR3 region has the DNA TGTGCCAGCAGCACAACAGGGGGAGATGGCTACACCTTC. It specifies CASSTTGGDGYTF. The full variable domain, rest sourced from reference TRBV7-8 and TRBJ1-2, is GAGVSQSPRYKVAKRGQDVALRCDPISGHVSLFWYQQALGQGPEFLTYFQNEAQLDKSGLPSDRFFAERPEGSVSTLKIQRTQQEDSAVYLCASSTTGGDGYTFGSGTRLTVV.

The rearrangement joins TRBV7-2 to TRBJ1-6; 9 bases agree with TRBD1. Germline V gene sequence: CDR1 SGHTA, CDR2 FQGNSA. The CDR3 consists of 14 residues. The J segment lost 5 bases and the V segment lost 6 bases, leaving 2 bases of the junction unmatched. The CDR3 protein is CASSRTGDNSPLHF. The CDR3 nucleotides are TGTGCCAGCAGTCGGACAGGGGATAATTCACCCCTCCACTTT.

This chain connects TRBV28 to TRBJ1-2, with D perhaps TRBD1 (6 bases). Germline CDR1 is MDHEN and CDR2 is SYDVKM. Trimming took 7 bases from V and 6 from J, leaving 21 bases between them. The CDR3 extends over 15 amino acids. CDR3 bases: TGTGCCAGCATCACAACCGCCAGGGGCCGAAATGGCTACACCTTC. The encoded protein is CASITTARGRNGYTF.

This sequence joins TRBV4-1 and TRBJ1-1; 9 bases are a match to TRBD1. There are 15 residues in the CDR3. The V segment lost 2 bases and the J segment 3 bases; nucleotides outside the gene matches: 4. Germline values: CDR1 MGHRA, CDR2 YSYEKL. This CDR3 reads CASSQQQGAYTEAFF. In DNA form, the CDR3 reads TGCGCCAGCAGCCAACAACAGGGGGCTTACACTGAAGCTTTCTTT.

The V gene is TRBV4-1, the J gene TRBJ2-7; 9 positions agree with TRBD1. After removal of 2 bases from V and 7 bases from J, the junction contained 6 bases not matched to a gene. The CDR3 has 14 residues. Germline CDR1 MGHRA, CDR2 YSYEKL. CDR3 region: CASSQLVTGGEQYF. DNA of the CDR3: TGCGCCAGCAGCCAACTGGTGACAGGGGGGGAGCAGTACTTC.

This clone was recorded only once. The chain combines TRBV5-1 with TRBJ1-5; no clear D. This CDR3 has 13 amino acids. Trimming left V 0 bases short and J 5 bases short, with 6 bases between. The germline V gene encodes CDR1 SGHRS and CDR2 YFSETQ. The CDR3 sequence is CASSLAPHQPQHF. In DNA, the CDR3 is TGCGCCAGCAGCTTGGCCCCTCATCAGCCCCAGCATTTT. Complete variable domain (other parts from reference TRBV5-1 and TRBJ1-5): KAGVTQTPRYLIKTRGQQVTLSCSPISGHRSVSWYQQTPGQGLQFLFEYFSETQRNKGNFPGRFSGRQFSNSRSEMNVSTLELGDSALYLCASSLAPHQPQHFGDGTRLSIL.

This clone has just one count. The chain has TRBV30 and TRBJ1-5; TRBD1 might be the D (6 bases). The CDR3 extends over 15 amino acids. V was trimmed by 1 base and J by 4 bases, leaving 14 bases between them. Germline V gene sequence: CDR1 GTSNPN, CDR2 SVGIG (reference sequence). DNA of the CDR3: TGTGCCTGGAGTGGGCAGGGGAATTTTAATCAGCCCCAGCATTTT. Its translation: CAWSGQGNFNQPQHF.

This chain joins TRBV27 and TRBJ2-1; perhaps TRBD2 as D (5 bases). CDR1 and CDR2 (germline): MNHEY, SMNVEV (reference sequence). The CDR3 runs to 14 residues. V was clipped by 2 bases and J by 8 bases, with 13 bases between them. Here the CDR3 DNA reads TGTGCCAGCAGTTTAACCCCGGGGATGGATGAGCAGTTCTTC. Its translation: CASSLTPGMDEQFF.

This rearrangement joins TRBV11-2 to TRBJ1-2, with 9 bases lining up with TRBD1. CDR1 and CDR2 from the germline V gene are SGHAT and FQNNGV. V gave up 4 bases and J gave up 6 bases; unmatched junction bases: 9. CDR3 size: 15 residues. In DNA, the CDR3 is TGTGCCAGCAGCTCCCGGGACAGGGAATCCGATGGCTACACCTTC. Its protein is CASSSRDRESDGYTF.

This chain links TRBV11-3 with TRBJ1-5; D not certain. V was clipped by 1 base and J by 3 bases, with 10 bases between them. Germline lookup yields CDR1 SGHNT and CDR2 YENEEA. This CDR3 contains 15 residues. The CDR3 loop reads CASSLGGANNQPQHF. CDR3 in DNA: TGTGCCAGCAGCTTAGGAGGTGCAAACAATCAGCCCCAGCATTTT.

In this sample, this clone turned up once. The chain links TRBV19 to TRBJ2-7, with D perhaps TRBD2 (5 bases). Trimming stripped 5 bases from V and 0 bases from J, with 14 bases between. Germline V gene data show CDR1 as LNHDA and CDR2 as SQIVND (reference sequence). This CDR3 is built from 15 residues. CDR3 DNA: TGTGCCAGTAGTTCACTGGAAGGGAGCTCCTACGAGCAGTACTTC. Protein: CASSSLEGSSYEQYF.

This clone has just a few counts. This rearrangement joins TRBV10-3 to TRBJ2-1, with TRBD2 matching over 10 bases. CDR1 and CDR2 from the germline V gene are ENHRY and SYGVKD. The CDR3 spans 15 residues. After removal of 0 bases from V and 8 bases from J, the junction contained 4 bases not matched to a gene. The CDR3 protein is CAISESSGGTYEQFF. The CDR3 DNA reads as TGTGCCATCAGTGAGTCTAGCGGGGGGACCTATGAGCAGTTCTTC.

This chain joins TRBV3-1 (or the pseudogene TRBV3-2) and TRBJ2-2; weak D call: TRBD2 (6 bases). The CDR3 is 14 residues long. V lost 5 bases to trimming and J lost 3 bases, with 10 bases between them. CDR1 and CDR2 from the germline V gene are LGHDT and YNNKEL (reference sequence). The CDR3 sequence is CASSNSGDTGELFF. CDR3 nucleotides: TGTGCCAGCAGCAATAGCGGTGACACCGGGGAGCTGTTTTTT.

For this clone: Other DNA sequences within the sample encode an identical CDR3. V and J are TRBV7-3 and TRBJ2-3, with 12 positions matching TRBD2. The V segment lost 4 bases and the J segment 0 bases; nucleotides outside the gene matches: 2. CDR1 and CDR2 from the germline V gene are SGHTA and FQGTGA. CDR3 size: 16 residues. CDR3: CASSSGLAGSTDTQYF. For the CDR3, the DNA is TGTGCCAGCAGCTCCGGACTAGCGGGGAGCACAGATACGCAGTATTTT.

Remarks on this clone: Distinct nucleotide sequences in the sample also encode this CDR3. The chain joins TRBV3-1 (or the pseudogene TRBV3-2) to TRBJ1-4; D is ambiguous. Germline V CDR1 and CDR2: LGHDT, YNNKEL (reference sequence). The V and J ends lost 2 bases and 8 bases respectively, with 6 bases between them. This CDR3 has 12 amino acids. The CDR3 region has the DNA TGTGCCAGCAGCCAAACGGGGGAAAAACTGTTTTTT. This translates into CASSQTGEKLFF.